A selection of T cell receptor beta chains follows, all from one sample in a study of molecular identifiers for immune sequencing clone quantification. TCRdb called the PCR reads again in MiXCR, with one record for every CDR3 protein. Of about half a million distinct CDR3 sequences detected, about 25% appear once; the ten largest clones hold around 0.76%. Source material: naive CD8+ T cells from blood, with Jurkat cell RNA spiked in. The receptors were sampled from a human donor in good health. Some libraries in this study had Jurkat cell RNA spiked in. Each CDR3 is given with its conserved first and last residue. The order of the fields is D gene, V gene, clone size, J gene, CDR3 DNA, CDR3 protein. A D gene is named only where the DNA matches it firmly. Clone size is shown for a subset of rows, as once, few, many or a class of expanded clone.

D: NA
V: TRBV19
size: few
J: TRBJ2-7
DNA: TGTGCCAGTAGTATGCTGAGTCGGATCGCCTACGAGCAGTACTTC
CDR3: CASSMLSRIAYEQYF

D: TRBD2
V: TRBV25-1
size: NA
J: TRBJ2-7
DNA: TGTGCCAGCAGTGGGGGACTAGTCTACGAGCAGTACTTC
CDR3: CASSGGLVYEQYF

D: TRBD2
V: TRBV6-2/TRBV6-3
size: few
J: TRBJ2-3
DNA: TGTGCCAGCAGTTACTCAGCAGCGGGAGGGCCTTTAGATACGCAGTATTTT
CDR3: CASSYSAAGGPLDTQYF

D: NA
V: TRBV5-6
size: many
J: TRBJ1-4
DNA: TGTGCCAGCAGCTTGACCCCAGGCAGGACTTCGTGGAATAATGAAAAACTGTTTTTT
CDR3: CASSLTPGRTSWNNEKLFF

D: NA
V: TRBV11-1
size: NA
J: TRBJ2-1
DNA: TGTGCCAGCAGCTTGGGAGGTCTGGTATACAATGAGCAGTTCTTC
CDR3: CASSLGGLVYNEQFF

D: NA
V: TRBV7-3
size: many
J: TRBJ2-2
DNA: TGTGCCAGCAGCCCGACAAGGAACACCGGGGAGCTGTTTTTT
CDR3: CASSPTRNTGELFF

D: TRBD2
V: TRBV27
size: NA
J: TRBJ2-5
DNA: TGTGCCAGCAGCCTAATAGCGGGCTCGGAGACCCACTACTTC
CDR3: CASSLIAGSETHYF

D: NA
V: TRBV18
size: NA
J: TRBJ2-7
DNA: TGTGCCAGCTCACATGGGGCTAGCTCCTATGAGCAGTACTTC
CDR3: CASSHGASSYEQYF

D: NA
V: TRBV27
size: NA
J: TRBJ2-7
DNA: TGTGCCAGCTCGAATACAGGCCGCGCCTACGAGCAGTACTTC
CDR3: CASSNTGRAYEQYF

D: NA
V: TRBV20-1
size: few
J: TRBJ1-2
DNA: TGCAGTGCTAGAGATCTAGGTGACTATGGCTACACCTTC
CDR3: CSARDLGDYGYTF

D: NA
V: TRBV9
size: many
J: TRBJ2-2
DNA: TGTGCCAGCAGCGTACTGTTAGAGGACACCGGGGAGCTGTTTTTT
CDR3: CASSVLLEDTGELFF

D: TRBD2
V: TRBV6-1
size: few
J: TRBJ2-7
DNA: TGTGCCAGCAGTGAACTCGCGGGGGGGTCCTACGAGCAGTACTTC
CDR3: CASSELAGGSYEQYF

D: TRBD2
V: TRBV19
size: NA
J: TRBJ2-5
DNA: TGTGCCAGCAGTATTCTAGCGGGGGCGGAGACCCTGTACTTC
CDR3: CASSILAGAETLYF

D: TRBD1
V: TRBV27
size: NA
J: TRBJ1-2
DNA: TGTGCCAGCAGTCTGGGACAGGGGGCACTATATGGCTACACCTTC
CDR3: CASSLGQGALYGYTF

D: NA
V: TRBV5-8
size: few
J: TRBJ1-1
DNA: TGTGCCAGCAGCTTCGGGGAGGGGGGGTTAAGGGACACTGAAGCTTTCTTT
CDR3: CASSFGEGGLRDTEAFF

D: NA
V: TRBV4-1
size: NA
J: TRBJ2-1
DNA: TGCGCCAGCAGCCGAGTTGCAGGGGTGGCACGGGAGCAGTTCTTC
CDR3: CASSRVAGVAREQFF

D: NA
V: TRBV28
size: many
J: TRBJ2-1
DNA: TGTGCCAGCAGTCCCCGAGAGTACAATGAGCAGTTCTTC
CDR3: CASSPREYNEQFF

D: NA
V: TRBV11-2
size: few
J: TRBJ1-3
DNA: TGTGCCAGCAGCACACCGACGGAATGGAGTCAAAACACCATATATTTT
CDR3: CASSTPTEWSQNTIYF

D: NA
V: TRBV6-5
size: NA
J: TRBJ2-4
DNA: TGTGCCAGCAGTTATAATATGGCTCGAGCCGGAGGGAACATTCAGTACTTC
CDR3: CASSYNMARAGGNIQYF

D: NA
V: TRBV2
size: few
J: TRBJ1-1
DNA: TGTGCCAGCAGCCCCGATGGGGCAGTGAACACTGAAGCTTTCTTT
CDR3: CASSPDGAVNTEAFF

D: NA
V: TRBV20-1
size: many
J: TRBJ2-3
DNA: TGCAGTGCTAGAGGCGTGGGGCTCACAGATACGCAGTATTTT
CDR3: CSARGVGLTDTQYF

D: NA
V: TRBV9
size: many
J: TRBJ2-5
DNA: TGTGCCAGCAGCGTCGGCGGAACTTCGGGGGAGACCCAGTACTTC
CDR3: CASSVGGTSGETQYF

D: NA
V: TRBV27
size: NA
J: TRBJ2-4
DNA: TGTGCCAGCAGTTTAACGGACGCCAAAAACATTCAGTACTTC
CDR3: CASSLTDAKNIQYF

D: NA
V: TRBV19
size: NA
J: TRBJ2-3
DNA: TGTGCCAGTAGTATCCTCTTGACAGGCGCAGGGACAGATACGCAGTATTTT
CDR3: CASSILLTGAGTDTQYF

D: NA
V: TRBV6-2/TRBV6-3
size: many
J: TRBJ1-1
DNA: TGTGCCAGCAAGGGCCCCGAAGCTTTCTTT
CDR3: CASKGPEAFF

D: TRBD2
V: TRBV5-4
size: many
J: TRBJ2-3
DNA: TGTGCCAGCAGCTCCCCTAGCGGACACACAGATACGCAGTATTTT
CDR3: CASSSPSGHTDTQYF